Below, 20 T cell receptor beta chains from the same sample are listed, as sequenced in a study of cytomegalovirus exposure and HLA in healthy donors. Vbeta (60) and Jbeta (13) primers were used in the PCR. Assay: immunoSEQ multiplex PCR; the TCRdb copy retains only in-frame clones and omits some. The repertoire has 100,000 to 150,000 clones, 60% to 85% of them found once; the top ten carry 3.4%. The sequencing sample was made of PBMCs. The source of these receptors is a man aged 30 to 39 in good health and CMV-seronegative.

This chain joins TRBV10-3 and TRBJ2-3; D possibly corresponds to TRBD2 (6 bases). The V gene lost 2 bases and the J gene lost 0 bases, with 6 bases spanning the gap. The V gene's germline CDR1 is ENHRY and CDR2 SYGVKD. This CDR3 is built from 14 residues. As DNA, the CDR3 is TGTGCCATCAGTGAGCGGGGGAGCACAGATACGCAGTATTTT. Translated: CAISERGSTDTQYF.

V is TRBV29-1 and J is TRBJ1-1, with a possible D match to TRBD1 (6 bases). CDR1 and CDR2 (germline): SQVTM, ANQGSEA. The CDR3 totals 11 residues. Trimming took off 8 bases at V and 11 bases at J, with 18 bases between the two ends. This CDR3 reads CSTRGPAGAFF. Written as DNA, the CDR3 is TGCAGCACGCGGGGGCCTGCTGGGGCTTTCTTT.

This sequence joins TRBV9 and TRBJ1-1; possible D gene TRBD1, 6 bases. V lost 4 bases, J lost 5 bases, and 18 bases lay in between. The CDR3 extends over 15 amino acids. Germline V gives CDR1 SGDLS, CDR2 YYNGEE. CDR3 coding DNA: TGTGCCAGCAGCCCCCGGACAGCCGGGAGGACTGAAGCTTTCTTT. Amino acid sequence: CASSPRTAGRTEAFF.

The J gene is TRBJ2-5, the V gene TRBV28, with D perhaps TRBD2 (5 bases). The length of the CDR3 is 15 residues. Germline V gene lookup returns CDR1 MDHEN and CDR2 SYDVKM. Trimming shortened V by 6 bases and J by 4 bases, and 18 bases separated the two germline ends. CDR3: CASSQPTGGGETQYF. CDR3 nucleotide sequence: TGTGCCAGCAGCCAACCCACCGGAGGAGGAGAGACCCAGTACTTC.

The gene calls are TRBV11-2 and TRBJ2-2; possible D gene TRBD1, 6 bases. V was trimmed by 5 bases and J by 0 bases, leaving 16 bases between them. This CDR3 comprises 17 residues. Germline V lookup: CDR1 SGHAT, CDR2 FQNNGV. Written as DNA, the CDR3 is TGTGCCAGCAGCGGAATGGGGGCGAGAGCGAACACCGGGGAGCTGTTTTTT. As protein: CASSGMGARANTGELFF.

CDR3 in DNA: TGTGCCAGCTCCCCCGGGACTAACTCCTACGAGCAGTACTTC. Protein product: CASSPGTNSYEQYF. This sequence joins TRBV18 and TRBJ2-7, with TRBD2 matching 7 bases. CDR1 and CDR2 (germline): KGHSH, LQKENI. V lost 6 bases to trimming and J lost 0 bases; unmatched junction nucleotides: 5. This CDR3 has 14 amino acids. The full variable domain, its missing parts supplied by reference TRBV18 and TRBJ2-7, is NAGVMQNPRHLVRRRGQEARLRCSPMKGHSHVYWYRQLPEEGLKFMVYLQKENIIDESGMPKERFSAEFPKEGPSILRIQQVVRGDSAAYFCASSPGTNSYEQYFGPGTRLTVT.

Remarks on this clone: This CDR3 is also generated by other DNA sequences in the sample. V is TRBV6-5 and J is TRBJ1-2, with TRBD1 identical over 10 bases. Germline V gene sequence: CDR1 MNHEY, CDR2 SVGAGI. J gave up 5 bases and V 6 bases, and 6 bases lay outside the gene matches. The CDR3 loop spans 14 amino acids. The CDR3 reads CASSRTGGGYGYTF. CDR3 DNA: TGTGCCAGCAGCCGGACAGGGGGAGGTTATGGCTACACCTTC.

The V and J genes are TRBV7-6 and TRBJ1-2; TRBD1 agrees at 7 bases. In germline, CDR1 is SGHVS, CDR2 FNYEAQ. This CDR3 contains 14 residues. Unmatched junction bases numbered 6, after V lost 5 bases and J lost 3 bases. CDR3 amino acids: CASSRSGTDYGYTF. DNA for the CDR3: TGTGCCAGCAGCCGTTCCGGGACAGACTATGGCTACACCTTC.

The chain employs TRBV2 and TRBJ2-7; 8 nucleotides match TRBD1. Looked up from germline, CDR1 is SNHLY and CDR2 is FYNNEI. V shed 7 bases and J 2 bases; nucleotides not matched to a gene: 7. This CDR3 spans 14 amino acids. The CDR3 DNA follows: TGTGCCAGCACCACGTGGGACAGGCCCTACGAGCAGTACTTC. It specifies CASTTWDRPYEQYF. Complete variable domain (other parts from reference TRBV2 and TRBJ2-7): EPEVTQTPSHQVTQMGQEVILRCVPISNHLYFYWYRQILGQKVEFLVSFYNNEISEKSEIFDDQFSVERPDGSNFTLKIRSTKLEDSAMYFCASTTWDRPYEQYFGPGTRLTVT.

The rearrangement joins TRBV23-1 to TRBJ1-2; 8 bases line up with TRBD1. TRBV23-1 belongs to the ORF category, with a function that is uncertain. The CDR3 consists of 15 residues. With V trimmed by 7 bases and J by 3 bases, 10 bases remained unmatched. As DNA, the CDR3 is TGCGCCAGCACGCCTGCAGGGGGCGGTGACTATGGCTACACCTTC. Amino acid sequence: CASTPAGGGDYGYTF.

This chain joins TRBV9 and TRBJ1-2; D remains ambiguous. CDR3 length: 14 residues. The germline V and J ends were trimmed by 3 bases and 4 bases, with 13 bases remaining between them. Germline V lookup: CDR1 SGDLS, CDR2 YYNGEE. This chain's CDR3 is CASSGSGILYGYTF. The CDR3 DNA reads TGTGCCAGCAGCGGTTCCGGGATCCTCTATGGCTACACCTTC.

The chain couples TRBV5-5 to TRBJ2-6; no clear D gene. There are 16 residues in the CDR3. Per the germline V gene, CDR1 is SGHKS and CDR2 is YYEKEE (reference sequence). Trimming cost V 3 bases and J 0 bases, with 10 bases left between them. The DNA for the CDR3 is TGTGCCAGCAGCTCTCAGGTTTTCTCTGGGGCCAACGTCCTGACTTTC. It translates to CASSSQVFSGANVLTF.

Notes on this clone: This specimen includes other DNA sequences encoding the same CDR3. The chain recombines TRBV10-3 with TRBJ1-1; possibly TRBD1 for D (5 bases). V was trimmed by 0 bases and J by 4 bases, leaving 9 bases between them. This CDR3 has 14 amino acids. CDR1 and CDR2 from the germline V gene are ENHRY and SYGVKD. CDR3 protein: CAISESTGGTEAFF. DNA for the CDR3: TGTGCCATCAGTGAGTCGACCGGGGGCACTGAAGCTTTCTTT.

V is TRBV19 and J is TRBJ1-2; tentatively, D is TRBD1 (5 bases). The germline V gene has CDR1 LNHDA and CDR2 SQIVND (reference sequence). Between the trimmed V and J ends, which lost 5 bases and 4 bases, there was a span of 14 bases. This CDR3 region has 14 residues. The CDR3 DNA sequence: TGTGCCAGTAGTCCCCGGGGGGTTAGCTATGGCTACACCTTC. Translation: CASSPRGVSYGYTF. The variable domain in full, with the rest retrieved from reference TRBV19 and TRBJ1-2, is DGGITQSPKYLFRKEGQNVTLSCEQNLNHDAMYWYRQDPGQGLRLIYYSQIVNDFQKGDIAEGYSVSREKKESFPLTVTSAQKNPTAFYLCASSPRGVSYGYTFGSGTRLTVV.

The chain couples TRBV14 to TRBJ2-1, with a possible D match to TRBD2 (5 bases). This CDR3 region has 13 residues. V lost 4 bases to trimming and J lost 4 bases, with 8 bases between them. The germline CDR1 and CDR2 sequences are SGHDN and FVKESK. CDR3 sequence: CASSPDLYNEQFF. The DNA for the CDR3 is TGTGCCAGCAGCCCGGACTTGTACAATGAGCAGTTCTTC.

J is TRBJ1-1 and V is TRBV2; D gene uncertain. From germline, CDR1 is SNHLY and CDR2 FYNNEI. V was pared by 9 bases and J by 5 bases, with 10 bases between. This CDR3 is 11 amino acids long. CDR3 residues: CARTFSTEAFF. As DNA, the CDR3 is TGTGCCAGGACATTCAGTACTGAAGCTTTCTTT.

The CDR3 spells CASSPGTGSHNEQFF. CDR3 in DNA: TGTGCCAGCAGCCCGGGGACAGGGAGCCACAATGAGCAGTTCTTC. The chain couples TRBV14 to TRBJ2-1; 9 nucleotides match TRBD1. CDR1 and CDR2 from the germline V gene are SGHDN and FVKESK. The CDR3 is 15 residues long. V lost 4 bases and J lost 5; bases outside the gene matches: 6.

The V gene is TRBV28, the J gene TRBJ1-2; 12 nucleotides match TRBD1. The CDR3 runs to 17 residues. With 6 bases clipped from V and 3 bases from J, the junction kept 11 bases outside the gene matches. The germline V gene encodes CDR1 MDHEN and CDR2 SYDVKM. The CDR3 DNA reads as TGTGCCAGCAGCGCCGGGACAGGGGGCGCTTCTTACTATGGCTACACCTTC. It is translated as CASSAGTGGASYYGYTF.

This clone was counted only a few times. The chain couples TRBV6-1 to TRBJ1-5; D perhaps matches TRBD1 (5 bases). Trimming left V 2 bases short and J 2 bases short, with 13 bases between. CDR1 and CDR2 from the germline V gene are MNHNS and SASEGT. The CDR3 contains 16 residues. The CDR3 bases are TGTGCCAGCAGTGAACCTCGTGGAGGGGGCAATCAGCCCCAGCATTTT. Translation: CASSEPRGGGNQPQHF.

The J gene is TRBJ1-2, the V gene TRBV6-1; 8 bases agree with TRBD1. Germline V gene data show CDR1 as MNHNS and CDR2 as SASEGT. V dropped 5 bases and J dropped 5; count of bases not matched to a gene: 7. The CDR3 is 14 amino acids. The CDR3 is CASSRQGSGYGYTF. In DNA, the CDR3 is TGTGCCAGCAGTAGACAGGGGTCTGGGTATGGCTACACCTTC.